This entry lists 20 T cell receptor beta chains sequenced from one sample in a study of CXCR3-negative and CXCR3-positive naive CD8 T cells. The method, 5' RACE with UMI labels, was used to prepare the TRB cDNA libraries. From the 5' RACE reads, TCRdb lists one entry per CDR3 protein and no DNA. The sample has 80,000 to 95,000 distinct CDR3 sequences. The specimen was naive CXCR3- CD8+ T cells from blood. Subset specified: CD45RO-CCR7+CD27+CD95- naive CD8+ T cells lacking CXCR3 (TNR3-). The receptor set was obtained from a human donor in good health. Some clones in this sample may be carry-over from other donors' samples.

The chain links TRBV6-4 to TRBJ2-3; TCRdb reports TRBD1, a call that lacks DNA to check it against. From germline, CDR1 is MRHNA and CDR2 SNTAGT. The CDR3 is made up of 15 amino acids. The CDR3 loop reads CASSEGTATPDTQYF.

This chain uses TRBV6-6 with TRBJ2-5; the D gene TCRdb calls, TRBD1, cannot be checked with no DNA. This CDR3 has 13 residues. Germline values: CDR1 MNHNY, CDR2 SVGAGI (reference sequence). The CDR3 loop is CASSTGGDETQYF.

J is TRBJ2-2 and V is TRBV27. The CDR3 consists of 14 residues. Germline loops: CDR1 MNHEY, CDR2 SMNVEV (reference sequence). This chain's CDR3 is CASSPIVKAGELFF.

The chain links TRBV28 to TRBJ1-5; there is no DNA to check the TCRdb D call of TRBD1. The CDR3 runs 15 residues. Germline-derived CDR1 and CDR2 are MDHEN and SYDVKM. CDR3 sequence: CASSLLSRGNQPQHF.

The genes are TRBV5-5 and TRBJ1-5. Germline-derived CDR1 and CDR2 are SGHKS and YYEKEE (reference sequence). The CDR3 has 15 amino acids. The CDR3 spells CASSLGGFGNQPQHF.

The genes are TRBV28 and TRBJ2-1; TCRdb's D call of TRBD2 is untestable without DNA. The CDR3 length is 19 residues. CDR1 MDHEN and CDR2 SYDVKM come from the germline V gene. CDR3 protein: CASSSSRRRRLAAGREQFF.

The J gene is TRBJ2-1, the V gene TRBV7-7. Germline V gene data show CDR1 as SSHAT and CDR2 as FNYEAQ (reference sequence). This CDR3 spans 14 amino acids. CDR3 amino acids: CASSAGISPNEQFF.

V gene TRBV13 combines with J gene TRBJ2-2; TCRdb proposes TRBD1, but this gene call is untestable without DNA. The germline CDR1 and CDR2 sequences are PRHDT and FYEKMQ (reference sequence). The CDR3 runs 16 residues. The CDR3 sequence: CASSFEGQGATGELFF. Together with reference TRBV13 and TRBJ2-2, the CDR3 gives the full variable domain: AAGVIQSPRHLIKEKRETATLKCYPIPRHDTVYWYQQGPGQDPQFLISFYEKMQSDKGSIPDRFSAQQFSDYHSELNMSSLELGDSALYFCASSFEGQGATGELFFGEGSRLTVL.

The chain has TRBV20-1 and TRBJ1-1; TCRdb gives TRBD1 as the D gene, but with no DNA this cannot be confirmed. Germline V lookup: CDR1 DFQATT, CDR2 SNEGSKA (reference sequence). The CDR3 runs 13 residues. The CDR3 is CSAPLVGETEAFF.

The CDR3 sequence: CASSPRGYQETQYF. V and J are TRBV11-3 and TRBJ2-5. The germline gives CDR1 SGHNT, CDR2 YENEEA. The CDR3 is 14 residues long.

This CDR3 is CASSYSSAGATTDTQYF. The V gene is TRBV6-6, the J gene TRBJ2-3; TCRdb outputs TRBD1, but without DNA this stays unchecked. Germline V gives CDR1 MNHNY, CDR2 SVGAGI (reference sequence). There are 17 residues in the CDR3.

The CDR3: CASSLMTGGNEQYF. The gene calls are TRBV5-1 and TRBJ2-7; checking the TCRdb D call of TRBD1 is not possible without DNA. The germline CDR1 and CDR2 sequences are SGHRS and YFSETQ. The CDR3 has 14 residues.

The chain couples TRBV7-9 to TRBJ2-1; with no DNA, the TCRdb D assignment of TRBD1 cannot be verified. Germline CDR1 and CDR2: SEHNR and FQNEAQ (reference sequence). There are 14 residues in the CDR3. This CDR3 is CASSRDSPYNEQFF.

This chain connects TRBV25-1 to TRBJ2-1. Germline V gives CDR1 MGHDK, CDR2 SYGVNS. The CDR3 sequence is 14 residues long. CDR3 loop: CASSDTYSANEQFF.

The chain is built from TRBV29-1 and TRBJ2-7. The CDR3 is 12 amino acids. Germline assignment: CDR1 SQVTM and CDR2 ANQGSEA. The CDR3 sequence is CSVAGGSYEQYF.

This rearrangement joins TRBV6-2 or TRBV6-3 to TRBJ2-5. Germline CDR1 is MNHEY and CDR2 is SVGEGT. The CDR3 is 14 amino acids. The CDR3 here is CASSYSSRQETQYF.

This chain joins TRBV9 and TRBJ2-7; TCRdb calls TRBD1, which cannot be checked without DNA. The CDR3 length is 15 residues. The germline gives CDR1 SGDLS, CDR2 YYNGEE. The CDR3 spells CASSVEGQGYHEQYF.

This chain connects TRBV7-9 to TRBJ1-4. CDR1 SEHNR and CDR2 FQNEAQ come from the germline V gene (reference sequence). CDR3 size: 15 residues. This CDR3 reads CASSKEDSTNEKLFF.

The CDR3 reads CASSLEASAHYEQYF. The rearrangement links TRBV7-8 to TRBJ2-7; no DNA is available, so the TRBD1 call from TCRdb remains unchecked. The V gene's germline CDR1 is SGHVS and CDR2 FQNEAQ. The CDR3 length is 15 residues.

The chain combines TRBV30 with TRBJ2-3; the TCRdb D gene call, TRBD1, has no DNA to confirm it. The CDR3 runs to 14 residues. Germline V gives CDR1 GTSNPN, CDR2 SVGIG (reference sequence). CDR3 sequence: CAWSRTGEADTQYF.